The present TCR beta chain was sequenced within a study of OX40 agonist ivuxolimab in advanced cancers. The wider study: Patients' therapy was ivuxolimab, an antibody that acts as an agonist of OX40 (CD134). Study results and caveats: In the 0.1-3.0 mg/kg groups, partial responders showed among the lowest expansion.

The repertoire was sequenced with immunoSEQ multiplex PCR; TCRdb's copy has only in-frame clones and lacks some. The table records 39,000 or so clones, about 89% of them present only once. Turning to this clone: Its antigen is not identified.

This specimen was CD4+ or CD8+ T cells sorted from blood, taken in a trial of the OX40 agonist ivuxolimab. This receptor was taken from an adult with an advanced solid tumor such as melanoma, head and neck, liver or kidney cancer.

This CDR3 reads CSASRPEAFF. As DNA, the CDR3 is TGCAGTGCTAGCCGTCCTGAAGCTTTCTTT. The chain joins TRBV20-1 to TRBJ1-1; D gene ambiguous. Germline V gene sequence: CDR1 DFQATT, CDR2 SNEGSKA (reference sequence). The CDR3 is made up of 10 amino acids. V shed 3 bases and J shed 6 bases, with 5 bases lying between them.